This T cell receptor (beta chain) was captured in a study of early stage breast cancer tumors. Study overall: Average read coverage per sample was roughly 9.7-fold.

The method was immunoSEQ multiplex PCR; TCRdb's version includes in-frame clones alone and lacks a portion of them. Among about 72,000 clones listed, 65% to 80% were seen once. The sequenced sample consisted of blood. This sequence originates from a person aged 55 to 70 with breast cancer.

CDR3 DNA sequence: TGTGCCAGCAGCCTGGCAGCCTTCAATGAGCAGTTCTTC. It yields the protein CASSLAAFNEQFF. This sequence joins TRBV4-2 and TRBJ2-1; D remains ambiguous. The CDR3 extends over 13 amino acids. V dropped 4 bases and J dropped 6 bases, with 10 bases sitting between them. The V gene's germline CDR1 is LGHNA and CDR2 YNFKEQ.